This record looks at one TCR beta chain sequence and its context. Its specificity is unknown. The repertoire was sequenced with immunoSEQ multiplex PCR; TCRdb's copy has only in-frame clones and lacks some. The sample includes under 150,000 clones, approximately 86% of them seen just once. This specimen comes from a study of cytomegalovirus exposure and HLA in healthy donors. Whole-study context: In a later analysis, the roughly 120 validation repertoires were reported to have used the same platform as the roughly 610 first-cohort repertoires. Findings of the study overall: The authors enumerated 150 to 200 TCR beta chains as linked to cytomegalovirus. The study found most TCR sequences rare, yet found some public TCRs in many donors.

Sequences were obtained from PBMCs. The clonotype was recovered from a man between 18 and 29 years old in good health and CMV-seropositive.

CDR3 protein: CAIGNNYGYTF. CDR3 coding DNA: TGTGCCATCGGGAATAACTATGGCTACACCTTC. The chain is built from TRBV2 and TRBJ1-2; no clear D gene. CDR3 size: 11 residues. V was clipped by 10 bases and J by 1 base, with 7 bases between them. Germline CDR1 is SNHLY and CDR2 is FYNNEI.